This record looks at one T cell receptor beta chain sequence and its context. What it binds is not known. Clones were read by immunoSEQ multiplex PCR, and TCRdb kept only the in-frame ones, dropping some. The sample consists of tens of thousands of clones, under 95% of them appearing once. This record comes from a study of cytomegalovirus exposure and HLA in healthy donors. The study, taken as a whole, reports: Most TCR sequences were uncommon, yet certain public TCRs appeared in many donors.

The germline gives CDR1 SNHLY, CDR2 FYNNEI. V shed 8 bases, J shed 12 bases, and the junction held 7 bases outside the gene matches. The CDR3 length is 12 residues. The sequencing input was PBMCs. The V gene is TRBV2, the J gene TRBJ1-6; 7 bases map to TRBD1. The sequence came from a man aged 30 to 45 in good health and CMV-seronegative. The DNA of the CDR3 is TGTGCCAGCCAGGCCCAGGGGGAACCCCTCCACTTT. Amino acid sequence: CASQAQGEPLHF.